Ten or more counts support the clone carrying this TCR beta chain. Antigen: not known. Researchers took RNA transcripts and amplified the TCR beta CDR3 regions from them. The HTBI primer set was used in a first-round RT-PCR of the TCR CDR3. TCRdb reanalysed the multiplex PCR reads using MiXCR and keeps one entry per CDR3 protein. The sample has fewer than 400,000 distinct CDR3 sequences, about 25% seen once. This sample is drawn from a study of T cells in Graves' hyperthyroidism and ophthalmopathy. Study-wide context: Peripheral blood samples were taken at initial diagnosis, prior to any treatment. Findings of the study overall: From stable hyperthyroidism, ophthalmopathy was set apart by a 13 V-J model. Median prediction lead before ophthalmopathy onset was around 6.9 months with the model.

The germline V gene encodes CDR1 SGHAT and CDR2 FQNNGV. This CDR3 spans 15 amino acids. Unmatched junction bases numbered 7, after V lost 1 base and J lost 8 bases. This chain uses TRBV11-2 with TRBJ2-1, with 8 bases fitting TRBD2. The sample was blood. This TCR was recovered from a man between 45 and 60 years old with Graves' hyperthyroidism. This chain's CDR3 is CASSLGREGSDEQFF. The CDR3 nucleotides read TGTGCCAGCAGCTTAGGACGGGAGGGCTCTGATGAGCAGTTCTTC.